One and the same sample provided the 22 T cell receptor beta chains below, sequenced in a study of OX40 agonist ivuxolimab in advanced cancers. Assay used: immunoSEQ multiplex PCR; TCRdb lists only in-frame clones, some missing. The repertoire holds tens of thousands of clones, with approximately 89% as singletons. The sequencing here drew on CD4+ or CD8+ T cells sorted from blood, taken in a trial of the OX40 agonist ivuxolimab. These receptors were taken from an adult with an advanced solid tumor such as melanoma, head and neck, liver or kidney cancer.

The chain has TRBV19 and TRBJ1-1; 7 bases align to TRBD1. The ends lost 3 bases at V and 3 bases at J; junction bases unmatched: 7. The CDR3 runs to 15 residues. Per germline, CDR1 LNHDA and CDR2 SQIVND (reference sequence). CDR3 sequence reads: CASSMPSGGYTEAFF. The CDR3, as DNA: TGTGCCAGTAGTATGCCATCAGGGGGGTACACTGAAGCTTTCTTT.

This clone is a singleton in its sample. J is TRBJ1-3 and V is TRBV15; D is uncertain. V lost 0 bases to trimming and J lost 8 bases, with 14 bases between them. In germline, CDR1 is LNHNV, CDR2 YYDKDF (reference sequence). The CDR3 is made up of 15 amino acids. The CDR3 DNA sequence: TGTGCCACCAGCAGAGATATTACGCATGCCGACACCATATATTTT. This sequence encodes CATSRDITHADTIYF.

The chain combines TRBV7-8 with TRBJ2-7; 8 bases are a match to TRBD1. The J segment lost 6 bases and the V segment lost 5 bases, leaving 12 bases of the junction unmatched. The germline V gene has CDR1 SGHVS and CDR2 FQNEAQ. This CDR3 is built from 15 residues. Here the CDR3 DNA reads TGTGCCAGCAGCAATGGGAGACAGGGGACTCTCGAGCAGTACTTC. Its protein product is CASSNGRQGTLEQYF.

The chain carries TRBV11-2 and TRBJ2-5; the match to TRBD1 covers 9 bases. The CDR3 has 15 residues. The germline V gene encodes CDR1 SGHAT and CDR2 FQNNGV. With 5 bases clipped from V and 4 bases from J, the junction kept 8 bases outside the gene matches. The CDR3 region is CASSEQTGGLETQYF. The CDR3 DNA reads TGTGCCAGCAGCGAACAGACAGGGGGTTTAGAGACCCAGTACTTC.

This chain joins TRBV28 and TRBJ2-3; D unclear. Germline-derived CDR1 and CDR2 are MDHEN and SYDVKM. The CDR3 covers 16 residues. Trimming removed 2 bases at V and 2 bases at J, with 14 bases between. CDR3 amino acids: CASSLSIRDSTDTQYF. For the CDR3, the DNA is TGTGCCAGCAGTTTAAGTATAAGAGATTCCACAGATACGCAGTATTTT.

The chain couples TRBV7-9 to TRBJ2-3; a weak D match, TRBD2 (6 bases). The germline V gene has CDR1 SEHNR and CDR2 FQNEAQ (reference sequence). V lost 1 base and J lost 0, with 11 bases in between. The CDR3 totals 16 residues. This CDR3 reads CASSLVVLASTDTQYF. CDR3 DNA sequence: TGTGCCAGCAGCTTAGTTGTCCTAGCGAGCACAGATACGCAGTATTTT.

A single count supports this clone. This chain links TRBV7-9 with TRBJ1-1; 7 nucleotides match TRBD1. V lost 0 bases, J lost 5 bases, and 6 bases stayed unmatched. The germline V gene has CDR1 SEHNR and CDR2 FQNEAQ (reference sequence). The CDR3 totals 15 residues. DNA of the CDR3: TGTGCCAGCAGCTTAGCCCGGGACAGATATACTGAAGCTTTCTTT. This encodes CASSLARDRYTEAFF.

This clone turned up a few times. The chain has TRBV5-6 and TRBJ1-1; D is unclear. The length of the CDR3 is 12 residues. V lost 0 bases and J 3 bases, leaving 3 bases between the germline ends. Germline values: CDR1 SGHDT, CDR2 YYEEEE. CDR3 coding DNA: TGTGCCAGCAGCTTGGGGGACACTGAAGCTTTCTTT. Translated, it gives CASSLGDTEAFF.

This clone was observed a single time. The chain has TRBV5-1 and TRBJ2-7, with D perhaps TRBD2 (5 bases). In germline, CDR1 is SGHRS, CDR2 YFSETQ. The V end lost 0 bases, the J end lost 2 bases, and 12 bases lay between the germline ends. The CDR3 is 15 amino acids. CDR3 coding DNA: TGCGCCAGCAGCTTGGTTCCTGGGGAGACCTACGAGCAGTACTTC. Its translation is CASSLVPGETYEQYF.

This clone showed up just once. The chain is built from TRBV28 and TRBJ2-2; D is possibly TRBD2 (6 bases). The CDR3 is 16 residues long. Germline values: CDR1 MDHEN, CDR2 SYDVKM. CDR3 DNA sequence: TGTGCGGTTCCGATGGGGAGGTTGATGAACACCGGGGAGCTGTTTTTT. Encoded protein: CAVPMGRLMNTGELFF.

The CDR3 spells CASSRQNEKLFF. Here the CDR3 DNA reads TGTGCCAGTAGTAGACAGAATGAAAAACTGTTTTTT. The V call is TRBV19, the J call TRBJ1-4; D possibly corresponds to TRBD1 (5 bases). CDR1 LNHDA and CDR2 SQIVND come from the germline V gene (reference sequence). V shed 4 bases and J shed 5 bases, with 5 bases lying between them. The CDR3 is made up of 12 amino acids.

The chain recombines TRBV7-9 with TRBJ1-6, with D unclear. Germline V gene lookup returns CDR1 SEHNR and CDR2 FQNEAQ (reference sequence). This CDR3 region has 13 residues. Trimming took off 5 bases at V and 6 bases at J, with 8 bases between the two ends. The chain's CDR3 is CASSASGNSPLHF. DNA for the CDR3: TGTGCCAGCAGCGCCAGTGGTAATTCACCCCTCCACTTT.

The chain uses TRBV6-5 and TRBJ1-2; 7 bases align to TRBD1. V shed 5 bases and J 8 bases; nucleotides not matched to a gene: 8. Germline lookup yields CDR1 MNHEY and CDR2 SVGAGI. The CDR3 extends over 13 amino acids. The CDR3 nucleotides are TGTGCCAGCAGTGAGACAGGGTTTGGGGGCTACACCTTC. Translation: CASSETGFGGYTF.

This chain connects TRBV7-9 to TRBJ2-1, with D unresolved. Germline V lookup: CDR1 SEHNR, CDR2 FQNEAQ (reference sequence). Trimming shortened V by 1 base and J by 8 bases, and 0 bases separated the two germline ends. The CDR3 loop spans 10 amino acids. The CDR3 sequence: CASSLDEQFF. The CDR3 DNA sequence: TGTGCCAGCAGCTTAGATGAGCAGTTCTTC.

The chain has TRBV2 and TRBJ2-7; D gene uncertain. The ends were cut back, 0 bases at V and 6 bases at J, with 9 bases in the middle. CDR3 length: 13 amino acids. The germline V gene encodes CDR1 SNHLY and CDR2 FYNNEI. This CDR3 is CASSEAPGSEQYF. The CDR3, as DNA: TGTGCCAGCAGTGAAGCGCCTGGGTCCGAGCAGTACTTC.

The chain joins TRBV2 to TRBJ2-7, with TRBD1 matching 7 bases. This CDR3 has 14 amino acids. Germline loops: CDR1 SNHLY, CDR2 FYNNEI. V was clipped by 6 bases and J by 2 bases; unmatched bases: 7. This CDR3 is CASRDGTAPYEQYF. Here the CDR3 DNA reads TGTGCCAGCAGGGACGGGACAGCACCCTACGAGCAGTACTTC. The full variable domain, in which reference TRBV2 and TRBJ2-7 provide the parts outside the CDR3, is EPEVTQTPSHQVTQMGQEVILRCVPISNHLYFYWYRQILGQKVEFLVSFYNNEISEKSEIFDDQFSVERPDGSNFTLKIRSTKLEDSAMYFCASRDGTAPYEQYFGPGTRLTVT.

The chain carries TRBV7-6 and TRBJ2-3; the match to TRBD2 covers 8 bases. CDR1 is SGHVS, CDR2 FNYEAQ, per germline. This CDR3 comprises 14 residues. Unmatched junction bases numbered 4, after V lost 5 bases and J lost 3 bases. The DNA of the CDR3 is TGTGCCAGCAGCCCCCCGGGGGGGACAGATACGCAGTATTTT. This translates into CASSPPGGTDTQYF. Full variable domain (outside the CDR3, taken from reference TRBV7-6 and TRBJ2-3): GAGVSQSPRYKVTKRGQDVALRCDPISGHVSLYWYRQALGQGPEFLTYFNYEAQQDKSGLPNDRFSAERPEGSISTLTIQRTEQRDSAMYRCASSPPGGTDTQYFGPGTRLTVL.

The chain combines TRBV2 with TRBJ2-7; TRBD1 aligns across 9 bases. V lost 8 bases and J lost 3; bases outside the gene matches: 8. This CDR3 is built from 14 residues. CDR1 is SNHLY and CDR2 is FYNNEI in the germline V gene. CDR3 DNA: TGTGCCAGCTCCCTGGTGGACAGGGGCTACGAGCAGTACTTC. It yields the protein CASSLVDRGYEQYF.

The chain carries TRBV16 and TRBJ2-1; perhaps TRBD2 as D (6 bases). Germline V gives CDR1 KGHSY, CDR2 FQNENV. V was pared by 1 base and J by 8 bases, with 6 bases between. The CDR3 loop spans 12 amino acids. CDR3 residues: CASSQWGDEQFF. CDR3 coding DNA: TGTGCCAGCAGCCAATGGGGGGATGAGCAGTTCTTC.

This clone came up once. CDR3 nucleotides: TGTGCCAGCAGCTTGACTAGCGGGGGGGCCTATGAGCAGTTCTTC. Translated: CASSLTSGGAYEQFF. The chain joins TRBV7-8 to TRBJ2-1; 14 nucleotides agree with TRBD2. V shed 3 bases and J 8 bases; nucleotides not matched to a gene: 3. CDR1 and CDR2 from the germline V gene are SGHVS and FQNEAQ. This CDR3 is 15 amino acids long.

DNA of the CDR3: TGTGCCACCAGTTCCCGGAGGGGCAATGAAAAACTGTTTTTT. Translation: CATSSRRGNEKLFF. V is TRBV15 and J is TRBJ1-4, with TRBD1 as a possible D gene (5 bases). Germline loops: CDR1 LNHNV, CDR2 YYDKDF (reference sequence). V was clipped by 6 bases and J by 5 bases, with 13 bases between them. This CDR3 has 14 amino acids. The full variable domain, completed using reference TRBV15 and TRBJ1-4, is DAMVIQNPRYQVTQFGKPVTLSCSQTLNHNVMYWYQQKSSQAPKLLFHYYDKDFNNEADTPDNFQSRRPNTSFCFLDIRSPGLGDTAMYLCATSSRRGNEKLFFGSGTQLSVL.

The rearrangement uses TRBV4-1 and TRBJ1-2, with D uncertain. Germline V gives CDR1 MGHRA, CDR2 YSYEKL. Trimming took 0 bases from V and 5 from J, leaving 16 bases between them. The CDR3 runs to 16 residues. The CDR3 sequence: CASSQDRLNTAYGYTF. The CDR3 nucleotides are TGCGCCAGCAGCCAAGATCGGTTGAATACGGCGTATGGCTACACCTTC.